Listed here are 5 T cell receptor beta chains from one sample, sequenced in a study of T cell changes during pregnancy in multiple sclerosis. TCRdb's copy holds only in-frame clones and misses some; the assay was immunoSEQ multiplex PCR. The data hold 65,000 to 75,000 clones, with 92% observed a single time. The specimen comprised CD8+ T cells from peripheral blood mononuclear cells, sampled in the third trimester of pregnancy. The receptors stem from a female donor in good health, enrolled as a control in a pregnancy study.

The chain is built from TRBV4-2 and TRBJ2-3; no clear D gene. The CDR3 is made up of 15 amino acids. Germline V gene lookup returns CDR1 LGHNA and CDR2 YNFKEQ. V lost 3 bases and J 2 bases, leaving 12 bases between the germline ends. This CDR3 reads CASSQSVGYTDTQYF. The CDR3 nucleotides are TGTGCCAGCAGCCAGTCCGTGGGCTACACAGATACGCAGTATTTT.

The genes are TRBV27 and TRBJ1-4; TRBD1 agrees at 7 bases. The CDR3 sequence is 14 residues long. Germline loops: CDR1 MNHEY, CDR2 SMNVEV (reference sequence). J was trimmed by 4 bases and V by 3 bases; bases with no gene match: 2. The CDR3 spells CASSFTGDNEKLFF. For the CDR3, the DNA is TGTGCCAGCAGTTTCACAGGGGATAATGAAAAACTGTTTTTT.

The rearrangement links TRBV13 to TRBJ1-1; a possible D gene is TRBD1 (6 bases). V was trimmed by 4 bases and J by 4 bases, leaving 13 bases between them. The CDR3 is 14 residues long. The germline CDR1 and CDR2 sequences are PRHDT and FYEKMQ (reference sequence). DNA for the CDR3: TGTGCCAGCAGCTCCAGGGGCTGGGGCACTGAAGCTTTCTTT. Translated: CASSSRGWGTEAFF. Using reference TRBV13 and TRBJ1-1 for the parts outside the CDR3, the full variable domain is AAGVIQSPRHLIKEKRETATLKCYPIPRHDTVYWYQQGPGQDPQFLISFYEKMQSDKGSIPDRFSAQQFSDYHSELNMSSLELGDSALYFCASSSRGWGTEAFFGQGTRLTVV.

With respect to this clone: Compared with germline, one end of the junction differs, possibly owing to a read error. The chain has TRBV11-2 and TRBJ2-5, with TRBD2 identical over 10 bases. CDR1 is SGHAT and CDR2 is FQNNGV in the germline V gene. CDR3 length: 13 residues. This chain's CDR3 is CASRLAGGETQYF. The CDR3 bases are TGTGCCAGCAGGTTAGCGGGGGGCGAGACCCAGTACTTC.

V and J are TRBV11-2 and TRBJ1-2; no clear D gene. The germline V gene encodes CDR1 SGHAT and CDR2 FQNNGV. CDR3 length: 13 residues. V dropped 5 bases and J dropped 8 bases, with 15 bases sitting between them. The CDR3 loop is CASSTVTTLGYTF. The CDR3 DNA sequence: TGTGCCAGCAGCACGGTGACAACTCTGGGCTACACCTTC.